This TCR beta chain was observed in a study of radiation and T cells in renal cell carcinoma. Treatment described: treatment-naive control, cytoreductive nephrectomy. Study-wide findings and caveats: Compared with controls, irradiated tumors showed greater TCR clonality. Tumor samples were small regions of around 1 g. Dominant CDR3 motifs occupied more repertoire in irradiated than control tumors.

V was cut by 4 bases and J by 4 bases, with 18 bases left in between. CDR3 length: 15 amino acids. The germline V gene has CDR1 SGHRS and CDR2 YFSETQ. This table comes from immunoSEQ multiplex PCR, and its TCRdb copy is limited to in-frame clones, with some not included. The sample has fewer than 10,000 clones; about 66% are singletons. As concerns this clone: The antigen remains undetermined.

This clonotype originated in a man aged 55 to 70 with renal cell carcinoma. Sequencing was performed on tumor tissue, taken from a patient whose treatment was nephrectomy without radiotherapy. This chain joins TRBV5-1 and TRBJ2-7, with D possibly being TRBD1 or TRBD2 (8 bases each). Here the CDR3 DNA reads TGCGCCAGCAGCCCGGGAGGGACAGGTACTTACGAGCAGTACTTC. It is translated as CASSPGGTGTYEQYF.